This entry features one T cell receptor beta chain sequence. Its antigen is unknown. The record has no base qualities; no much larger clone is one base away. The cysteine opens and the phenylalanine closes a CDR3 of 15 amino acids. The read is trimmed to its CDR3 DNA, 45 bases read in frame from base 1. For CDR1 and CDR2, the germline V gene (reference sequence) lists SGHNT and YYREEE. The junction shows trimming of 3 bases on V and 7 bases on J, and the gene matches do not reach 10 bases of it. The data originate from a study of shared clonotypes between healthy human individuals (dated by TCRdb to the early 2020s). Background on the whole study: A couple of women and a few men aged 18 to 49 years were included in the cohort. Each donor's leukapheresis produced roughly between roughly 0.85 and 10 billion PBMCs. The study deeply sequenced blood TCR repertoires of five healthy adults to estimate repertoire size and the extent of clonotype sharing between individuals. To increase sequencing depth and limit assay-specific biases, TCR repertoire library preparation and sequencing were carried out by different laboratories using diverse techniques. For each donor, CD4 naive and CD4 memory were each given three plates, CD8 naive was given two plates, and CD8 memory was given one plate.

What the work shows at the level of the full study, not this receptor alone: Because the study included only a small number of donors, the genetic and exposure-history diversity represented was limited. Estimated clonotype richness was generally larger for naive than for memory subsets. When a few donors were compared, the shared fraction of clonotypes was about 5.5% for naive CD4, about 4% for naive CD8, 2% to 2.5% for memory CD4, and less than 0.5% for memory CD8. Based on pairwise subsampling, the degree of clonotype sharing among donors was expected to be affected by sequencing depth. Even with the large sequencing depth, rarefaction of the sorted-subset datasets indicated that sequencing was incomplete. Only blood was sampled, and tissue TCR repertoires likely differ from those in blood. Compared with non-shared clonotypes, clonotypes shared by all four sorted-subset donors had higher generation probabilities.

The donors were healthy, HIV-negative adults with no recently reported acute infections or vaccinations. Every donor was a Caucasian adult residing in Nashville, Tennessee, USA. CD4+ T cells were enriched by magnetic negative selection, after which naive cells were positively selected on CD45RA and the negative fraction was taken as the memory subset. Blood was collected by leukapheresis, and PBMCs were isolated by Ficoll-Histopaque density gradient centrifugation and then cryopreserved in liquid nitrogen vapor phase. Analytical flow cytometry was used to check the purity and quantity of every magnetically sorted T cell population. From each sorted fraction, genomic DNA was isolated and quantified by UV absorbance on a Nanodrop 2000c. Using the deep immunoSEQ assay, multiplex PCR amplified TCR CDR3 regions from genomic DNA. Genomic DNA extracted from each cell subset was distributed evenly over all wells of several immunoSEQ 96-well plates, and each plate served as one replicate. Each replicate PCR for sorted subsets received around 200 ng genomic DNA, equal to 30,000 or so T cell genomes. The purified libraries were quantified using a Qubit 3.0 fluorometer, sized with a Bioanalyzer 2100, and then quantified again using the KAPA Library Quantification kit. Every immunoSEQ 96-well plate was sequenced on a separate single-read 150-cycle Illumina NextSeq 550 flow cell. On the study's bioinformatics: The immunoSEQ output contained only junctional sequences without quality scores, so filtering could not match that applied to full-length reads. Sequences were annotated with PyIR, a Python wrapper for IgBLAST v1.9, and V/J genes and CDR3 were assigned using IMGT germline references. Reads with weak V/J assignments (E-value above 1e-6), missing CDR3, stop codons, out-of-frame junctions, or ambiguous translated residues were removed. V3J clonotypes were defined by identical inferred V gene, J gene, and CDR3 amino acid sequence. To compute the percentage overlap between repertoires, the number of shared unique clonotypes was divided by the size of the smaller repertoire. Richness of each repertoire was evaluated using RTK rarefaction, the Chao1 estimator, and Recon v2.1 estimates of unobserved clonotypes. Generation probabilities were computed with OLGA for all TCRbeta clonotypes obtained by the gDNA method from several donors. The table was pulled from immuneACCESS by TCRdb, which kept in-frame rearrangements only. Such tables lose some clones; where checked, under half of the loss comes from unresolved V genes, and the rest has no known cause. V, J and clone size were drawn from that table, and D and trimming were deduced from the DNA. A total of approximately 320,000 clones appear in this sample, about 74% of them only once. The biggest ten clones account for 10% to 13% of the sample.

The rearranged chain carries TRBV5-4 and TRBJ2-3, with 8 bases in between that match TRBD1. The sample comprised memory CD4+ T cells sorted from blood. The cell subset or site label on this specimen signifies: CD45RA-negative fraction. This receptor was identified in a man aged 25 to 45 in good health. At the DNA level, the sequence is TGTGCCAGCAGCTGGACAGGGTCCCCAGAAAATACGCAGTATTTT. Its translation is CASSWTGSPENTQYF.